The present entry profiles one T cell receptor beta chain with its context. The data belong to a study of shared clonotypes between healthy human individuals. Deletions cut 3 bases from V and 8 bases from J, with 7 bases between. Germline V gene data show CDR1 as LNHNV and CDR2 as YYDKDF (reference sequence). This CDR3 has 12 residues. Profiled with immunoSEQ multiplex PCR; TCRdb holds only in-frame clones, not every one. The sample yields about 2 million clones, 95% seen once. The genes are TRBV15 and TRBJ2-2; D unclear. The material sequenced was naive CD4+ T cells sorted from blood. Subset reported: CD45RA+ positively selected. The receptor was isolated from a man aged 18 to 30 in good health. CDR3 sequence: CATSRLTGELFF. CDR3 in DNA: TGTGCCACCAGCAGGTTGACAGGGGAGCTGTTTTTT.